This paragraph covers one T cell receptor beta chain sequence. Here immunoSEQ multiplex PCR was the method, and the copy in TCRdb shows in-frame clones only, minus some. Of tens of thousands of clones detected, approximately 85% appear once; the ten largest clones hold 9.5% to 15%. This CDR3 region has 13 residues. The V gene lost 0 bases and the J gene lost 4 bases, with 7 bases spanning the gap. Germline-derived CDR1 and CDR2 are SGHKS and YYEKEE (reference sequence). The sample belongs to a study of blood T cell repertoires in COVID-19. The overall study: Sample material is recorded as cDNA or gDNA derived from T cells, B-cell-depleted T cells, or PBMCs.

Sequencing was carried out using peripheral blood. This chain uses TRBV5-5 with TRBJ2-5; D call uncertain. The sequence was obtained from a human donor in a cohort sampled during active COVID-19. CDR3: CASSLGGRETQYF. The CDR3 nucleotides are TGTGCCAGCAGCTTGGGTGGGCGAGAGACCCAGTACTTC.